These 12 T cell receptor beta chains were sequenced from one sample in a study of PD-1 blockade in classical Hodgkin lymphoma. Profiling relied on immunoSEQ multiplex PCR, and the TCRdb table lists in-frame clones only, not all of them. Of around 7,300 clones listed, approximately 86% are singletons. As to time point: cycle 4 day 1 (C4D1), after more than 5 weeks of nivolumab. Every patient relapsed after autologous stem cell transplantation, and brentuximab vedotin exposure varied. The sequencing used peripheral blood mononuclear cells (PBMCs), collected before the fourth cycle of nivolumab. Receptor source: a human donor with classical Hodgkin lymphoma.

V usage is TRBV11-2 and J usage is TRBJ2-7, with D perhaps TRBD1 (6 bases). Between the trimmed V and J ends, which lost 1 base and 6 bases, there was a span of 10 bases. This CDR3 spans 13 amino acids. Per germline, CDR1 SGHAT and CDR2 FQNNGV. CDR3 amino acids: CASSLGAGAEQYV. As DNA, the CDR3 is TGTGCCAGCAGCTTAGGGGCAGGGGCCGAGCAGTACGTC.

A few counts support this clone. CDR3 loop: CAISTRETQYF. As DNA, the CDR3 is TGTGCCATTTCCACACGGGAGACCCAGTACTTC. The chain links TRBV10-3 to TRBJ2-5; no clear D gene. V was clipped by 9 bases and J by 5 bases, with 10 bases between them. In germline, CDR1 is ENHRY, CDR2 SYGVKD. There are 11 residues in the CDR3.

This rearrangement joins TRBV19 to TRBJ2-3, with TRBD1 matching over 9 bases. Looked up from germline, CDR1 is LNHDA and CDR2 is SQIVND (reference sequence). Unmatched junction bases numbered 10, after V lost 6 bases and J lost 9 bases. The CDR3 runs to 14 residues. CDR3: CASSEGQGLWTQYF. In DNA, the CDR3 is TGTGCCAGTAGCGAGGGACAGGGTCTATGGACGCAGTATTTT.

CDR3 region: CASSQDGPGELFF. In DNA, the CDR3 is TGTGCCAGCAGCCAAGATGGGCCCGGGGAGCTGTTTTTT. This chain links TRBV14 with TRBJ2-2; D not resolved. Trimming pared 0 bases from V and 6 bases from J, leaving 5 bases between. This CDR3 region has 13 residues. Germline V gene data show CDR1 as SGHDN and CDR2 as FVKESK.

The chain carries TRBV5-1 and TRBJ2-5; 9 positions match TRBD2. In germline, CDR1 is SGHRS, CDR2 YFSETQ. The V and J ends lost 4 bases and 3 bases, in that order; junction bases with no gene match: 4. There are 14 residues in the CDR3. The CDR3, as DNA: TGCGCCAGCAGCCTGGCTAGCGGGGAAGAGACCCAGTACTTC. Amino acids: CASSLASGEETQYF.

The rearrangement uses TRBV6-5 and TRBJ2-1; the D is unclear. Germline assignment: CDR1 MNHEY and CDR2 SVGAGI. The CDR3 contains 14 residues. V shed 0 bases and J shed 7 bases, with 10 bases lying between them. The CDR3 region is CASSYSIGRNEQFF. The CDR3 DNA reads TGTGCCAGCAGTTACTCGATAGGAAGGAATGAGCAGTTCTTC.

The genes are TRBV30 and TRBJ1-4; D call uncertain. Trimming left V 1 base short and J 6 bases short, with 12 bases between. CDR1 GTSNPN and CDR2 SVGIG come from the germline V gene (reference sequence). The length of the CDR3 is 14 residues. This CDR3 reads CAWSDVVWDEKLFF. CDR3 coding DNA: TGTGCCTGGAGTGATGTGGTCTGGGATGAAAAACTGTTTTTT.

The V and J genes are TRBV27 and TRBJ2-1; D tentatively reads TRBD1 or TRBD2 (5 bases each). Germline-derived CDR1 and CDR2 are MNHEY and SMNVEV (reference sequence). There are 13 residues in the CDR3. V shed 3 bases and J shed 7 bases, with 10 bases lying between them. The CDR3: CASSFGTANEQFF. The CDR3 bases are TGTGCCAGCAGTTTTGGGACGGCAAATGAGCAGTTCTTC.

This chain joins TRBV11-2 and TRBJ1-5, with 9 bases that match TRBD1. This CDR3 is 15 amino acids long. J was trimmed by 4 bases and V by 4 bases; bases with no gene match: 5. CDR1 SGHAT and CDR2 FQNNGV come from the germline V gene. CDR3 in amino acids: CASSWRTGVNQPQHF. The CDR3 DNA reads TGTGCCAGCAGCTGGAGGACAGGGGTAAATCAGCCCCAGCATTTT.

This clone was detected a few times. The chain recombines TRBV5-4 with TRBJ2-1; 11 bases agree with TRBD2. CDR1 and CDR2 (germline): SGHNT, YYREEE (reference sequence). This CDR3 comprises 15 residues. The junction had 6 bases not matched to a gene; V was cut back by 4 bases and J by 6 bases. The CDR3 bases are TGTGCCAGCAGCCCTCGACTAGCGGGGCTCAATGAGCAGTTCTTC. It translates to CASSPRLAGLNEQFF. Variable domain in full (rest from reference TRBV5-4 and TRBJ2-1): ETGVTQSPTHLIKTRGQQVTLRCSSQSGHNTVSWYQQALGQGPQFIFQYYREEENGRGNFPPRFSGLQFPNYSSELNVNALELDDSALYLCASSPRLAGLNEQFFGPGTRLTVL.

This chain joins TRBV2 and TRBJ2-2; 9 bases line up with TRBD1. The CDR3 has 15 residues. The V segment lost 6 bases and the J segment 6 bases; nucleotides outside the gene matches: 8. The germline CDR1 and CDR2 sequences are SNHLY and FYNNEI. In DNA form, the CDR3 reads TGTGCCAGCAGAAAGGACAGGGGCCTACCCGGGGAGCTGTTTTTT. Amino acid sequence: CASRKDRGLPGELFF.

V and J are TRBV6-1 and TRBJ1-4, with D uncertain. CDR1 and CDR2 (germline): MNHNS, SASEGT. V was cut by 2 bases and J by 8 bases, with 9 bases left in between. This CDR3 is built from 13 residues. The CDR3 nucleotides read TGTGCCAGCAGTGAATGGTCAGAGGAAAAACTGTTTTTT. It translates to CASSEWSEEKLFF.